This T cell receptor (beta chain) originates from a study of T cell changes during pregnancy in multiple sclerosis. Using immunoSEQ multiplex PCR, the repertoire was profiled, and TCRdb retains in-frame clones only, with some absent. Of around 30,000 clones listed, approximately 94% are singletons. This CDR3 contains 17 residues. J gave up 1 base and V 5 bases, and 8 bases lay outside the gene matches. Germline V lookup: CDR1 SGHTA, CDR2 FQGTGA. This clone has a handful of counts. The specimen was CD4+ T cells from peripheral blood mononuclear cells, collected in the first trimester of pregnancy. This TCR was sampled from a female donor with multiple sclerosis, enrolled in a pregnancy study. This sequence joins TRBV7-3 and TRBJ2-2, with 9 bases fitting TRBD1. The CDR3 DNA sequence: TGTGCCAGCAGCCCTATGGGGGGACAGGGGAACACCGGGGAGCTGTTTTTT. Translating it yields CASSPMGGQGNTGELFF.